This is a list of T cell receptor beta chains from one sample in a study of blood T cell repertoires in COVID-19. The method was immunoSEQ multiplex PCR; TCRdb's version includes in-frame clones alone and lacks a portion of them. The sample has 100,000 to 120,000 clones, 82% seen once. The material sequenced was peripheral blood. All receptors derive from a woman older than 75 with acute or convalescent COVID-19. Both conserved end residues are trimmed from each CDR3. The order of the fields is V gene, CDR3 protein.

>TRBV29-1
SVRTSGRGNEQF
>TRBV3-1/TRBV3-2
ASSHSGKSTDTQY
>TRBV3-1/TRBV3-2
ASSQVGGGSDEQF
>TRBV19
ASRARLEETQY
>TRBV19
ATRRGREGVNTEAF
>TRBV18
ASAKGGFNYGYT
>TRBV7-9
ASRSGTGDGNTIY
>TRBV6-5
ASSRGLDYEQY
>TRBV24-1
ATSDSTDYYGYT
>TRBV29-1
SARDSPNQPQH
>TRBV18
ASSPRTGVNTEAF
>TRBV6-5
ASSRTGGVPEAF
>TRBV18
ASSPGPGQVYGYT
>TRBV11-2
ASRVRFGIQTDTQY
>TRBV19
ASRVDSSGNTIY
>TRBV11-2
ASSRRTSGNYNEQF
>TRBV7-2
ASSSRQGLYNEQF
>TRBV5-1
ASSFSPGQRMNTEAF
>TRBV25-1
ASTPGGSGNTIY
>TRBV4-3
ASSQGGGGMVSYNEQF
>TRBV14
ASSQLGGHTEAF
>TRBV7-2
ASSLSQGSGEAF
>TRBV27
ASSLPRQVRSPQH
>TRBV7-9
ASSFQGFEQY
>TRBV24-1
ATSGPGPYNEQF
>TRBV5-1
ASSLDRYGYT
>TRBV6-2/TRBV6-3
ASSYLHRGFAKLF
>TRBV9
ASSPKTGSRANVLT
>TRBV6-2/TRBV6-3
ASSGGPSNEQF
>TRBV14
ASSLQGHTEAF
>TRBV24-1
ATSDFGTLGDTQY
>TRBV25-1
ASRDKAATNTEAF
>TRBV10-3
AISDPGTGGHGYT
>TRBV28
ASSAVSSENPKNIQY
>TRBV2
ASSEAAGLVEGSPLH
>TRBV6-5
ASSSSGTDYGYT
>TRBV10-3
AISESKGLARVEQF
>TRBV19
ASSTPSGVFTGELF
>TRBV5-6
ASSFQRESTGELF
>TRBV25-1
ASSEQLGTDTQY
>TRBV19
ASSIGGLLQETQY
>TRBV7-2
ASSYFPQETQY
>TRBV6-5
ASSPGQGASQPQH
>TRBV7-2
ASSLAASTNEQY
>TRBV7-9
ASSRQGVAGELF
>TRBV12-5
ASGSTENAYNEQF
>TRBV12-3/TRBV12-4
ASRPRQGRGYT